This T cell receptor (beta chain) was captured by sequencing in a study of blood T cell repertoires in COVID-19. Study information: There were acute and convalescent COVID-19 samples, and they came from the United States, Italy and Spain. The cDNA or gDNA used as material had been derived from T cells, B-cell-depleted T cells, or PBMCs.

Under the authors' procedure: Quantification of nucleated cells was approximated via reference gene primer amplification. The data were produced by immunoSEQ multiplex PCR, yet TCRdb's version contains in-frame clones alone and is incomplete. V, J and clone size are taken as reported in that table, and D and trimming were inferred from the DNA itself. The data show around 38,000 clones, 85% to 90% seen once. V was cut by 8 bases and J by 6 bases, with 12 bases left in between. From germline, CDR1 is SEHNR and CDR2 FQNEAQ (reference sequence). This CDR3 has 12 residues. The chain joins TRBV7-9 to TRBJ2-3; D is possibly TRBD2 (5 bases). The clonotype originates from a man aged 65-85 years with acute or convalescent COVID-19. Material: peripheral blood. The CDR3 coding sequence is TGTGCCAGCCCCAGCGGCGGGGATACGCAGTATTTT. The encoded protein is CASPSGGDTQYF.